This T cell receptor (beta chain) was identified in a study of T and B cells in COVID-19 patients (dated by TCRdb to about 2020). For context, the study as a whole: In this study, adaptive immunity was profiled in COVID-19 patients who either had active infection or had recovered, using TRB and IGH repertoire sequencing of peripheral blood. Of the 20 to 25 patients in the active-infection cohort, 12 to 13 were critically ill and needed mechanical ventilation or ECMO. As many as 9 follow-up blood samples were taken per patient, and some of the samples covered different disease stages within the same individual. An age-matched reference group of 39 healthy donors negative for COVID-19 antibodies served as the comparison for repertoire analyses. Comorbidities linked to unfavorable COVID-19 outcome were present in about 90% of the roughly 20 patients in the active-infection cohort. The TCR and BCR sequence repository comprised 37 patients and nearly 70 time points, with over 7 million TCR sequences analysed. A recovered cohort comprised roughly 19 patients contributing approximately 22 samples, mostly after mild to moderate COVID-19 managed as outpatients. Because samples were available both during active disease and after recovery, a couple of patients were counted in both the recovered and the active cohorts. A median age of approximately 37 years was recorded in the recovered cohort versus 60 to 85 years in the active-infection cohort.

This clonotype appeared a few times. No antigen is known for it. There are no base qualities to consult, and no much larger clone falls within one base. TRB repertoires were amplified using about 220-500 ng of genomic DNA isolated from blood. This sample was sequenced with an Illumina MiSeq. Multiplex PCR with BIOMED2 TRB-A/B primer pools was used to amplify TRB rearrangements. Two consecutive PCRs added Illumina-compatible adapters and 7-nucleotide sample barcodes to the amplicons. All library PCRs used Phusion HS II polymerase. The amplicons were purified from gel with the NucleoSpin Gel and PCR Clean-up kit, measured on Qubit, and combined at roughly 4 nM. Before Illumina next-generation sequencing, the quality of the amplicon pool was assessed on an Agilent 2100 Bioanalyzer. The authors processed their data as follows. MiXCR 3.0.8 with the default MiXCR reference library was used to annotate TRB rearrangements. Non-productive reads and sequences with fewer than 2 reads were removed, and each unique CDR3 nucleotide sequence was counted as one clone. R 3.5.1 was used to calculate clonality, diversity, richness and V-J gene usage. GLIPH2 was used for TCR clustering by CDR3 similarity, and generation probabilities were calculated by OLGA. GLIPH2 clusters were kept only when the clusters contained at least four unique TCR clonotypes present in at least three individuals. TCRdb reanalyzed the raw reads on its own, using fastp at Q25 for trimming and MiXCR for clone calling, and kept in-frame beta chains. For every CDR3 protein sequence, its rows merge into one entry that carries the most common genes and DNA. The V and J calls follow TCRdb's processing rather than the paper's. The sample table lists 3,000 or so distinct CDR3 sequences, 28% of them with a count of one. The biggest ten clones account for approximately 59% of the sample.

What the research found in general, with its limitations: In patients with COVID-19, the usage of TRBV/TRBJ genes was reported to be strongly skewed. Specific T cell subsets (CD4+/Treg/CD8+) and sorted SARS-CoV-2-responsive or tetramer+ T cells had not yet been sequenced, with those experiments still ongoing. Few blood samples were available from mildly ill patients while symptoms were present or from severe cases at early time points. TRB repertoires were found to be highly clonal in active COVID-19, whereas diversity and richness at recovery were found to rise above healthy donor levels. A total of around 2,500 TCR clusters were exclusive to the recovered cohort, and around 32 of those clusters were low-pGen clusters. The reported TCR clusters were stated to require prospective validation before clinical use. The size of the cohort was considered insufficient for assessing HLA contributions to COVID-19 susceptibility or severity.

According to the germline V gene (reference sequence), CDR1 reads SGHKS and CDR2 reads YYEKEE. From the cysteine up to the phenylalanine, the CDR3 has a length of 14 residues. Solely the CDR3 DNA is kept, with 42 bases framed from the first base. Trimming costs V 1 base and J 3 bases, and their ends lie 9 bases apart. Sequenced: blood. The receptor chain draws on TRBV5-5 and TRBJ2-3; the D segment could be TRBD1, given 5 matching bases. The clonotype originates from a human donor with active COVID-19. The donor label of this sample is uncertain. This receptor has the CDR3 CASSLFAGTDTQYF. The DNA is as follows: TGTGCCAGCAGCTTGTTTGCAGGGACAGATACGCAGTATTTT.